This TCR beta chain was identified during a study of blood T cell repertoires in COVID-19. Across the study: The United States, Italy and Spain supplied acute and convalescent COVID-19 samples.

This CDR3 comprises 16 residues. Germline values: CDR1 SEHNR, CDR2 FQNEAQ (reference sequence). V lost 5 bases and J lost 3, with 19 bases in between. Cohorts were assigned according to the clinical history that participants reported. Recovered status applied to Cohort 3 donors who had two consecutive negative PCRs. It also applied to those with clearance or with symptom resolution. As processed by the authors: Counts of nucleated cells, estimated from reference gene primer amplification, were obtained. Here immunoSEQ multiplex PCR was the method, and the copy in TCRdb shows in-frame clones only, minus some. Clone size and V and J calls were adopted from that table, with D and trimming inferred from the DNA. This sample has over 250,000 clones; about 87% occur once, and the top ten carry about 5.4%.

The rearrangement links TRBV7-9 to TRBJ1-2; D might be TRBD1 (6 bases). The sequenced sample was PBMCs or T cells enriched from blood (not recorded which). This TCR was sampled from a woman aged 25-40 years who had recovered from COVID-19. The CDR3 region is CASSPDTFSGDYGYTF. CDR3 sequence (DNA): TGTGCCAGCAGCCCGGACACCTTCTCAGGGGACTATGGCTACACCTTC.